The subject of this entry is one T cell receptor beta chain. The antigen is unknown. Caucasian, healthy and from Russia, the donors were aged between about 6 and 90. The sample comes from a study of blood T cells in healthy people across ages. Study-wide results and caveats: No one knew whether donors had CMV, which possibly confounded expanded clonotype changes.

CDR3 length: 15 residues. Trimming took off 1 base at V and 2 bases at J, with 11 bases between the two ends. The germline V gene encodes CDR1 LNHNV and CDR2 YYDKDF (reference sequence). Primers used in a second PCR of roughly 7 to 12 cycles were a sample-barcoded 5' primer and a J-beta primer mix. One entry per CDR3 protein, called by TCRdb with MiXCR from the 5' RACE reads. The table shows 800,000 or so distinct CDR3 sequences, with around two thirds occurring only once. The TCR sequence derives from a man aged 30 to 45 in good health. The chain employs TRBV15 and TRBJ1-2, with D perhaps TRBD1 (6 bases). Specimen: blood. The CDR3 nucleotides read TGTGCCACCAGCAGAGTACCAACAGGGAACTATGGCTACACCTTC. Its protein is CATSRVPTGNYGYTF.